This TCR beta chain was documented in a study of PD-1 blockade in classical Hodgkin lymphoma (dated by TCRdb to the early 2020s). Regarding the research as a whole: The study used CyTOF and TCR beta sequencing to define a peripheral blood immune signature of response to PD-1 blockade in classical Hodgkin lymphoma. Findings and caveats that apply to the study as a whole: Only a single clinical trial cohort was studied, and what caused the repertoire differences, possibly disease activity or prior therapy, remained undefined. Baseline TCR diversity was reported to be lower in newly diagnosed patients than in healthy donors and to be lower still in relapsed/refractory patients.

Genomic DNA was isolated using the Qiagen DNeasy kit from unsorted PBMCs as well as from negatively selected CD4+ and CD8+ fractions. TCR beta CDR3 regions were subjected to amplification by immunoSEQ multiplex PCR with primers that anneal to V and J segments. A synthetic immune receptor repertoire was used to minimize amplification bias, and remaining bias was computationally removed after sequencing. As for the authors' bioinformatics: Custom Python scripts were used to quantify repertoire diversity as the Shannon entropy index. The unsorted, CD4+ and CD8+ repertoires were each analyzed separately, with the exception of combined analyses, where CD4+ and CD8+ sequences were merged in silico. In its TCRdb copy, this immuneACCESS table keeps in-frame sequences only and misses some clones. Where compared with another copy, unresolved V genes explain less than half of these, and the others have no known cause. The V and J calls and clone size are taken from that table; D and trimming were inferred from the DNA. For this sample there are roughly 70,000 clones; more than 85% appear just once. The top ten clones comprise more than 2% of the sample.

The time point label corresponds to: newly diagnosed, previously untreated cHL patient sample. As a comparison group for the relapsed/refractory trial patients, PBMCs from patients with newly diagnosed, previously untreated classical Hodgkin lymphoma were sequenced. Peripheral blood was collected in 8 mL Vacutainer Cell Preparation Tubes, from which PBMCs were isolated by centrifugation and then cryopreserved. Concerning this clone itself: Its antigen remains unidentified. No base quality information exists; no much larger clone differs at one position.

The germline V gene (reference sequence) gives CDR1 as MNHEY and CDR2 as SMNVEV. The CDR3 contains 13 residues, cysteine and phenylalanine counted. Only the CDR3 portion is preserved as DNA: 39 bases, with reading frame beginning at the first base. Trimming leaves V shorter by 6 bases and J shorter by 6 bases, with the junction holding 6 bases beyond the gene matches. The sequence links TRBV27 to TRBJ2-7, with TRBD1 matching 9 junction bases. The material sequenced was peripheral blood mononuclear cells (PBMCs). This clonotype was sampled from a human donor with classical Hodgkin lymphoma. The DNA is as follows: TGTGCCAGCAGGCCGGGACAGGGCGCCGAGCAGTACTTC. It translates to CASRPGQGAEQYF.